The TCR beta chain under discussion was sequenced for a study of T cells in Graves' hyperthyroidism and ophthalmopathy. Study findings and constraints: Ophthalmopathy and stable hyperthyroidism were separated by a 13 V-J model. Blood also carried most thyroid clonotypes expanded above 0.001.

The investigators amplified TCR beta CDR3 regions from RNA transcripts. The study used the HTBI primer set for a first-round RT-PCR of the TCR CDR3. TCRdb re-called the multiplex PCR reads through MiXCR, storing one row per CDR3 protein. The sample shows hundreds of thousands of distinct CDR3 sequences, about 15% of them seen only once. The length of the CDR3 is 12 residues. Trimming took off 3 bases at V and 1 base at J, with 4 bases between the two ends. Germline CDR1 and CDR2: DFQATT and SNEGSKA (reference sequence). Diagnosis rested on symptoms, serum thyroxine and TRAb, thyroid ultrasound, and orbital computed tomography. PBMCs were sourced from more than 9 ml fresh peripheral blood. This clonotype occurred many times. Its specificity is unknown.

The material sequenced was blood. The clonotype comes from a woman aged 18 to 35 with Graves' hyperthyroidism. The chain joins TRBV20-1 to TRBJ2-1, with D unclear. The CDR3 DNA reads TGCAGTGCTAGCAAGTCCTACAATGAGCAGTTCTTC. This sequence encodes CSASKSYNEQFF.